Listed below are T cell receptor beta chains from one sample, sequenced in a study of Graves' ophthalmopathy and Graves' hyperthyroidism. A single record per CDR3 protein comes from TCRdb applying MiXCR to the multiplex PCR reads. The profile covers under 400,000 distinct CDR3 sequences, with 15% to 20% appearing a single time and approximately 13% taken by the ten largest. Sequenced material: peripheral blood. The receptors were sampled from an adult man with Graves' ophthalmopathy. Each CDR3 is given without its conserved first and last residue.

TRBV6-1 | ASRGLRITGELF
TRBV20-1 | SAKYDNNDNQPQH
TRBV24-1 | ASSVARAKTGELF
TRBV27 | ASSSPGLAPGTGELF
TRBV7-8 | ASSPPGTGFNSPLH
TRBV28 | ASSLTRNIQY
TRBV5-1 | ASTPGRTTGELF
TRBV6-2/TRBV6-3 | ASSYSSRQGGYT
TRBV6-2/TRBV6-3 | ASSYTPAGGPLSTDTQY
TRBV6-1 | ASSLRGSPLH